This TCR beta chain emerged from a study of T cell repertoires in cytomegalovirus infection. Study-wide results and limits: Carriers of CMV and the relevant HLA type were discriminated by public TCR beta frequency.

This clonotype was seen more than once but under ten times. The antigen remains unidentified. The CDR3 runs to 14 residues. CDR1 SGHTA and CDR2 FQGNSA come from the germline V gene. Trimming removed 2 bases at V and 2 bases at J, with 10 bases between. TCRdb reprocessed the reads via MiXCR and lists one record per CDR3 protein. The table lists 150,000 to 200,000 distinct CDR3 sequences, 28% of them singletons. The source is a human donor in good health (CMV status not recorded). Some clones in this sample may be carry-over from other donors' samples. Sequencing used PBMCs. The rearrangement uses TRBV7-2 and TRBJ2-7; no reliable D call. CDR3 region: CASSLYRATYEQYF. The CDR3 DNA sequence: TGTGCCAGCAGCTTATATAGGGCAACCTACGAGCAGTACTTC.